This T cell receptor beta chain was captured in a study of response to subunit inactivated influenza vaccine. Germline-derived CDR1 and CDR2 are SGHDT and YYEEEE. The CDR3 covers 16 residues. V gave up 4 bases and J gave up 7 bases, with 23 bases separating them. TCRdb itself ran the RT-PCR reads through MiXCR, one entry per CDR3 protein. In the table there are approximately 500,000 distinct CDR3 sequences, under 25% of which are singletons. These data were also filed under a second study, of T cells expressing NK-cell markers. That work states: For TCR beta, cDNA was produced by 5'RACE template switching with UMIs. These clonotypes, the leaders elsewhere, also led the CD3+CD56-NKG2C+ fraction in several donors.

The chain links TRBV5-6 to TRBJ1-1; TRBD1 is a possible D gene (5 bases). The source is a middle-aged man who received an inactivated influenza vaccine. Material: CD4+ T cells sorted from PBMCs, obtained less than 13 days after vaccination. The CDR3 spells CASSLMTVAWVGEAFF. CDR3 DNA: TGTGCCAGCAGCCTGATGACAGTCGCATGGGTAGGTGAAGCTTTCTTT.